Each of the 12 T cell receptor beta chains below was sequenced from the same sample in a study of blood T cell repertoires in COVID-19. The method was immunoSEQ multiplex PCR; TCRdb's version includes in-frame clones alone and lacks a portion of them. Of 95,000 to 150,000 clones detected, roughly 84% appear once; the ten largest clones hold 1.2%. The sequenced sample consisted of peripheral blood. Receptor source: a woman older than 75 with acute or convalescent COVID-19.

The chain has TRBV28 and TRBJ1-5, with 9 nucleotides matching TRBD1. Germline CDR1 reads MDHEN; CDR2 reads SYDVKM. The J segment lost 6 bases and the V segment lost 5 bases, leaving 8 bases of the junction unmatched. The CDR3 is made up of 15 amino acids. In DNA form, the CDR3 reads TGTGCCAGCAGTGAACAGGGGGCGATTGCTCAGCCCCAGCATTTT. This gives the protein CASSEQGAIAQPQHF.

The genes are TRBV9 and TRBJ1-3; 7 nucleotides match TRBD1. Germline CDR1 reads SGDLS; CDR2 reads YYNGEE. This CDR3 has 17 residues. V trimming: 3 bases; J trimming: 0 bases; junction bases outside the gene matches: 9. CDR3 sequence: CASSAKQGMGSGNTIYF. CDR3 DNA: TGTGCCAGCAGCGCTAAACAGGGGATGGGCTCTGGAAACACCATATATTTT.

The V and J genes are TRBV5-4 and TRBJ2-5, with 9 bases fitting TRBD2. Germline CDR1 and CDR2: SGHNT and YYREEE (reference sequence). Trimming removed 4 bases from V and 2 bases from J; junction bases left unmatched: 6. The CDR3 runs 15 residues. DNA for the CDR3: TGTGCCAGCAGCCGCTCGCTAGCGGGACAAGAGACCCAGTACTTC. This sequence encodes CASSRSLAGQETQYF. The full variable domain, in which reference TRBV5-4 and TRBJ2-5 provide the parts outside the CDR3, is ETGVTQSPTHLIKTRGQQVTLRCSSQSGHNTVSWYQQALGQGPQFIFQYYREEENGRGNFPPRFSGLQFPNYSSELNVNALELDDSALYLCASSRSLAGQETQYFGPGTRLLVL.

This sequence joins TRBV7-9 and TRBJ2-7; TRBD1 matches at 11 bases. The germline gives CDR1 SEHNR, CDR2 FQNEAQ (reference sequence). Trimming cost V 5 bases and J 2 bases; bases outside gene matches: 5. This CDR3 has 15 amino acids. CDR3 region: CASSPWDRGTYEQYF. DNA of the CDR3: TGTGCCAGCAGCCCTTGGGACAGGGGGACCTACGAGCAGTACTTC.

This clone was seen once. The rearrangement links TRBV5-1 to TRBJ1-2; 8 nucleotides align to TRBD1. The germline V gene has CDR1 SGHRS and CDR2 YFSETQ. The CDR3 runs to 13 residues. V lost 6 bases and J lost 4; bases outside the gene matches: 5. In nucleotides, the CDR3 is TGCGCCAGCAACCCCGGGACAGGCTATGGCTACACCTTC. Translating gives CASNPGTGYGYTF.

The chain couples TRBV6-5 to TRBJ1-5; 7 bases agree with TRBD1. J was trimmed by 0 bases and V by 5 bases; bases with no gene match: 4. This CDR3 has 15 amino acids. CDR1 and CDR2 (germline): MNHEY, SVGAGI. In DNA, the CDR3 is TGTGCCAGCAGTATGACAGGGTTTAGCAATCAGCCCCAGCATTTT. Its protein is CASSMTGFSNQPQHF.

The chain uses TRBV5-1 and TRBJ2-3; no reliable D call. The germline V and J ends were trimmed by 0 bases and 2 bases, with 13 bases remaining between them. CDR1 SGHRS and CDR2 YFSETQ come from the germline V gene. CDR3 length: 16 amino acids. The CDR3 protein is CASSLGSSTVTDTQYF. The CDR3 nucleotides read TGCGCCAGCAGCTTGGGTTCGAGTACAGTCACAGATACGCAGTATTTT.

Only one count was recorded for this clone. The chain carries TRBV6-6 and TRBJ1-3; TRBD1 matches 7 bases. The J segment lost 2 bases and the V segment lost 5 bases, leaving 6 bases of the junction unmatched. Looked up from germline, CDR1 is MNHNY and CDR2 is SVGAGI (reference sequence). The CDR3 covers 15 residues. The CDR3 loop reads CASSGLQGAGNTIYF. The CDR3 DNA is TGTGCCAGCAGTGGACTGCAGGGGGCTGGAAACACCATATATTTT.

The J gene is TRBJ1-2, the V gene TRBV6-5; TRBD1 aligns across 8 bases. This CDR3 region has 16 residues. V was pared by 4 bases and J by 0 bases, with 7 bases of the junction left unmatched. Germline loops: CDR1 MNHEY, CDR2 SVGAGI. This chain's CDR3 is CASSSGQGRANYGYTF. For the CDR3, the DNA is TGTGCCAGCAGTTCAGGACAGGGAAGAGCTAACTATGGCTACACCTTC.

The rearrangement joins TRBV5-1 to TRBJ2-3; the D gene is possibly TRBD2 (7 bases). Germline lookup yields CDR1 SGHRS and CDR2 YFSETQ. The CDR3 consists of 15 residues. Trimming took off 0 bases at V and 4 bases at J, with 12 bases between the two ends. The CDR3 region has the DNA TGCGCCAGCAGCTTGGGCGGGGGCTGGTCAGATACGCAGTATTTT. Translation: CASSLGGGWSDTQYF.

This clone has just one count. The chain carries TRBV5-4 and TRBJ1-1; tentative D call: TRBD1 (5 bases). V shed 4 bases and J shed 5 bases, with 12 bases lying between them. This CDR3 spans 13 amino acids. The germline V gene encodes CDR1 SGHNT and CDR2 YYREEE (reference sequence). CDR3 in DNA: TGTGCCAGCAGCAAGGAGTCAGGGACTGAAGCTTTCTTT. It encodes CASSKESGTEAFF.

This clone was seen once. The chain carries TRBV4-1 and TRBJ2-7; the match to TRBD1 covers 8 bases. V lost 6 bases and J lost 6; bases outside the gene matches: 10. The germline gives CDR1 MGHRA, CDR2 YSYEKL. The CDR3 covers 14 residues. The CDR3 coding sequence is TGCGCCAGCAGGAGAGGACAGGGCTTTAGCGAGCAGTACTTC. Translating it yields CASRRGQGFSEQYF.